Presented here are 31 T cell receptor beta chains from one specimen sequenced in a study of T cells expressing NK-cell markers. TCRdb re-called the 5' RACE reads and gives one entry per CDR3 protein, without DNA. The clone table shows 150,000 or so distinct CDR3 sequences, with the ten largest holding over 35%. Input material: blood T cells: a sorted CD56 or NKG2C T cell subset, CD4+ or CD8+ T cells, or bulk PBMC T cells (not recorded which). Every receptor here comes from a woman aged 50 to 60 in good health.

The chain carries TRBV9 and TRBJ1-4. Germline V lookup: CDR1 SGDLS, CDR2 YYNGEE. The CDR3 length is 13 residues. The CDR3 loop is CASSQDSGEKLFF.

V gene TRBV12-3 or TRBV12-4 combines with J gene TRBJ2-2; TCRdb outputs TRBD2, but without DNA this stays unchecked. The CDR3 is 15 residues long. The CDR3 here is CASSLGGSVPGELFF.

The CDR3 spells CASSFGRNEQFF. The chain combines TRBV12-3 or TRBV12-4 with TRBJ2-1. The CDR3 sequence is 12 residues long.

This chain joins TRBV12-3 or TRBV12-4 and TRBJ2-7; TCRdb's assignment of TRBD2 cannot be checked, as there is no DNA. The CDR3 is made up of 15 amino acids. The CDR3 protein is CASSFRLAGSYEQYF.

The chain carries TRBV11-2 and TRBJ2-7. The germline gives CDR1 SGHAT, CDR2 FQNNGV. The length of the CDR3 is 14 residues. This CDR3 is CASSFSPGSYEQYF.

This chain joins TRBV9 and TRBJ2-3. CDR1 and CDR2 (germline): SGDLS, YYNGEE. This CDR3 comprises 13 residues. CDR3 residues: CASSVTNTDTQYF.

CDR3 sequence: CASSFITLGELFF. The chain recombines TRBV7-2 with TRBJ2-2; the D call of TRBD2 rests on TCRdb alone, since no DNA is present to check it. The CDR3 has 13 amino acids. CDR1 is SGHTA, CDR2 FQGNSA, per germline. The full variable domain, with the rest looked up from reference TRBV7-2 and TRBJ2-2, is GAGVSQSPSNKVTEKGKDVELRCDPISGHTALYWYRQSLGQGLEFLIYFQGNSAPDKSGLPSDRFSAERTGGSVSTLTIQRTQQEDSAVYLCASSFITLGELFFGEGSRLTVL.

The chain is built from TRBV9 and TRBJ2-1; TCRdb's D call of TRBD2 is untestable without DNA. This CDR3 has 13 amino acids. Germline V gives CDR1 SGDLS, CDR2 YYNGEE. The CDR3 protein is CASSVAGGPGQFF.

The CDR3 loop reads CASSPGQGFPGYTF. The rearrangement links TRBV12-3 or TRBV12-4 to TRBJ1-2; TCRdb designates TRBD1, a call that cannot be tested without DNA. The CDR3 loop spans 14 amino acids.

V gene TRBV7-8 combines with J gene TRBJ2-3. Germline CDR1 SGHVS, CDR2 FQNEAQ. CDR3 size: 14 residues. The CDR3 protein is CASSSHRGSDTQYF.

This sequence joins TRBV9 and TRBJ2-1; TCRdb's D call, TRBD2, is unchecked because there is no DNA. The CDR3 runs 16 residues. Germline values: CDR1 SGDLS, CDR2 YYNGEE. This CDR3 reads CASSVPPSGMLVEQFF.

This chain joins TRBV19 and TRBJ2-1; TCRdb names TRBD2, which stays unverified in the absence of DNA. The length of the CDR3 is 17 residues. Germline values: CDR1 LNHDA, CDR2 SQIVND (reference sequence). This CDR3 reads CASSTYLAGDRNNEQFF.

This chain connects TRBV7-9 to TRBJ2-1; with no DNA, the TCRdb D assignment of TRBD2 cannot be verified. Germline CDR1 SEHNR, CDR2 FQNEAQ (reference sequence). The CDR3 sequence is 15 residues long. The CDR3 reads CASSPLAGERTEQFF. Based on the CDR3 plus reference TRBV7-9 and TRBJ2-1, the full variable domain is DTGVSQNPRHKITKRGQNVTFRCDPISEHNRLYWYRQTLGQGPEFLTYFQNEAQLEKSRLLSDRFSAERPKGSFSTLEIQRTEQGDSAMYLCASSPLAGERTEQFFGPGTRLTVL.

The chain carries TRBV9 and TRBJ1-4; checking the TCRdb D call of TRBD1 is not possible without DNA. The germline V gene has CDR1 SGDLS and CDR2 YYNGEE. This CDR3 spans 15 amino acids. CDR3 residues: CASSIWGTTNEKLFF. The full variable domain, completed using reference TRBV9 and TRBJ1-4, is DSGVTQTPKHLITATGQRVTLRCSPRSGDLSVYWYQQSLDQGLQFLIQYYNGEERAKGNILERFSAQQFPDLHSELNLSSLELGDSALYFCASSIWGTTNEKLFFGSGTQLSVL.

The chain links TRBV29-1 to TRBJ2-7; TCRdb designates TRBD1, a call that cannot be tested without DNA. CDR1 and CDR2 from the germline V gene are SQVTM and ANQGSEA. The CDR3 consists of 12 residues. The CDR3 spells CSVEGTGYEQYF.

This CDR3 is CASSYSGGNQPQHF. The V and J genes are TRBV6-5 and TRBJ1-5; TCRdb selects TRBD1, and the lack of DNA leaves this call unchecked. Germline CDR1 MNHEY, CDR2 SVGAGI. The CDR3 spans 14 residues.

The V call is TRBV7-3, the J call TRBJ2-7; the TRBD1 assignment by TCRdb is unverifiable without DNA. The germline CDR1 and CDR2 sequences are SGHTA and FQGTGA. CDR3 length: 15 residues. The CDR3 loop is CASSPGGLFSYEQYF. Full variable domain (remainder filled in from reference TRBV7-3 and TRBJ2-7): GAGVSQTPSNKVTEKGKYVELRCDPISGHTALYWYRQSLGQGPEFLIYFQGTGAADDSGLPNDRFFAVRPEGSVSTLKIQRTERGDSAVYLCASSPGGLFSYEQYFGPGTRLTVT.

This CDR3 is CASSWGQSEQFF. This chain links TRBV5-1 with TRBJ2-1; the D call of TRBD1 rests on TCRdb alone, since no DNA is present to check it. The CDR3 loop spans 12 amino acids. Germline assignment: CDR1 SGHRS and CDR2 YFSETQ.

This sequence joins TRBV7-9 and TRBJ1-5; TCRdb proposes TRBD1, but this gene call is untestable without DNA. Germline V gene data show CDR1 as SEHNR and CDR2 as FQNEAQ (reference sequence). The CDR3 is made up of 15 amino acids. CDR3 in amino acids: CASSLDPGSNQPQHF.

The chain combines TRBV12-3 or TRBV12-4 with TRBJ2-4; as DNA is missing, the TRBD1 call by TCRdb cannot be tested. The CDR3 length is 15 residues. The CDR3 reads CASSLARGQLDIQYF.

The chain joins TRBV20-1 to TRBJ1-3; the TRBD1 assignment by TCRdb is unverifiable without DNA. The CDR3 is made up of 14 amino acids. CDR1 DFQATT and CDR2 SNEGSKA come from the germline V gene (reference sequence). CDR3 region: CSAPPLDRSDTIYF.

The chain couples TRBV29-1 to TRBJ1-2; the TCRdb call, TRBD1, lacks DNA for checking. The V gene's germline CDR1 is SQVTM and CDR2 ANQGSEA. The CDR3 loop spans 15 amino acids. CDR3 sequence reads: CSVDAPGQGSYGYTF.

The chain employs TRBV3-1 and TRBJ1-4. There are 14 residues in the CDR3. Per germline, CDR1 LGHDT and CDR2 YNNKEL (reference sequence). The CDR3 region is CASSQDMEGEKLFF.

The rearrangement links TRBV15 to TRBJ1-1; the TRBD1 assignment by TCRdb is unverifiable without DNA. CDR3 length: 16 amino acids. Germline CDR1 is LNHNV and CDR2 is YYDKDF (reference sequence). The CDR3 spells CATSRTRQGPNTEAFF.

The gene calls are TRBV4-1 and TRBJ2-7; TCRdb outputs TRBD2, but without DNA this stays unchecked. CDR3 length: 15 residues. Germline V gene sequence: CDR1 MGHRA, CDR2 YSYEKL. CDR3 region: CASSQTTSDSYEQYF.

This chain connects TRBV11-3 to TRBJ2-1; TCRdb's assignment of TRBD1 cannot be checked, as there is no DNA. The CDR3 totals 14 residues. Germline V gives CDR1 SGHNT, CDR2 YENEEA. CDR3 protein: CASSTYGQYNEQFF.

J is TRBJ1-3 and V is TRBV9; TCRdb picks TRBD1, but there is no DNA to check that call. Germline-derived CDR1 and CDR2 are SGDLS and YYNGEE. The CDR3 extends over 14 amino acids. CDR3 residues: CASSPDSNGNTIYF.

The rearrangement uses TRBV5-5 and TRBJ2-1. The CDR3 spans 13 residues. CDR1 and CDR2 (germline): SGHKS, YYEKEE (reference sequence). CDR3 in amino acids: CASSLIWDNEQFF.

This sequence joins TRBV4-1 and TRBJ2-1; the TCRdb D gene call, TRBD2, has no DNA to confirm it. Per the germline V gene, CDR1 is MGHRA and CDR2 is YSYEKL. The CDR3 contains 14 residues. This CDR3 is CASSLTSGEGEQFF.

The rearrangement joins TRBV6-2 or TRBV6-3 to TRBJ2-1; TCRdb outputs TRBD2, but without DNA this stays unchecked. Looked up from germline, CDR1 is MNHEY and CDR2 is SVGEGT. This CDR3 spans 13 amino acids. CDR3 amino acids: CAVSWEGGNEQFF.

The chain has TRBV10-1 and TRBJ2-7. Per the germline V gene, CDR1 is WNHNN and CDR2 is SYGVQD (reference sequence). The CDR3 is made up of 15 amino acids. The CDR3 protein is CASSEVQGFPYEQYF.